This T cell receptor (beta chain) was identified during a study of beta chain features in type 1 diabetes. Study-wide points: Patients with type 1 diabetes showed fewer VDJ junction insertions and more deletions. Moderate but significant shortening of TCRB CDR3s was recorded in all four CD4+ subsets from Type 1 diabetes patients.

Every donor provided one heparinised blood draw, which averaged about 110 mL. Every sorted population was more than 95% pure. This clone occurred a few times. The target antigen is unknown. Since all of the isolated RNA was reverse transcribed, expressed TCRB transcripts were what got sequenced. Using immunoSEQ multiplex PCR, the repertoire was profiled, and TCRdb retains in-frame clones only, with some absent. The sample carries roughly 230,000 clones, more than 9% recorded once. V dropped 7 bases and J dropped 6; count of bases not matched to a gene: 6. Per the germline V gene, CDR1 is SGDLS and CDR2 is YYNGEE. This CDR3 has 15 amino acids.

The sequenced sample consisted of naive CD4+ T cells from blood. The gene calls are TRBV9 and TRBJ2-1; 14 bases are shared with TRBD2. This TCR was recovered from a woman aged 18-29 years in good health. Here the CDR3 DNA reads TGTGCCAGCTCCCAGACTAGCGGGAGGGTCAATGAGCAGTTCTTC. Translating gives CASSQTSGRVNEQFF. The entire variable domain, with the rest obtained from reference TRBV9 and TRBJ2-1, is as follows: DSGVTQTPKHLITATGQRVTLRCSPRSGDLSVYWYQQSLDQGLQFLIQYYNGEERAKGNILERFSAQQFPDLHSELNLSSLELGDSALYFCASSQTSGRVNEQFFGPGTRLTVL.